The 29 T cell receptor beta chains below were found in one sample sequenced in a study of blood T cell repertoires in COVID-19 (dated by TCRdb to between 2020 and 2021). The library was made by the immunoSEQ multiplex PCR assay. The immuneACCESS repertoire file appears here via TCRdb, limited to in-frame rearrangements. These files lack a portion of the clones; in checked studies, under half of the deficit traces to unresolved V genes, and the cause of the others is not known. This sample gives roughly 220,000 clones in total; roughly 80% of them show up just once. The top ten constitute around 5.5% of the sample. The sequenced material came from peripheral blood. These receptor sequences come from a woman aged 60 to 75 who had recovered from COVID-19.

The CDR3 DNA sequence: TGTGCCAGCAGCTTGGACCTCACTAGGAACTATGGCTACACCTTC. Protein product: CASSLDLTRNYGYTF. The chain links TRBV5-8 to TRBJ1-2; D unresolved. Germline V gene data show CDR1 as SGHTS and CDR2 as YDEGEE. This CDR3 has 15 residues. V shed 0 bases and J shed 2 bases, with 11 bases lying between them.

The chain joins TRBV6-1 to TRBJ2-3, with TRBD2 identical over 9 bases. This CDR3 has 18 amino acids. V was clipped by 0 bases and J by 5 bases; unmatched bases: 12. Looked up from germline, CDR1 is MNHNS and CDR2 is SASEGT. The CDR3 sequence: CASSEAGRILAGLDTQYF. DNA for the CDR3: TGTGCCAGCAGTGAAGCGGGAAGGATTCTAGCGGGGCTAGATACGCAGTATTTT.

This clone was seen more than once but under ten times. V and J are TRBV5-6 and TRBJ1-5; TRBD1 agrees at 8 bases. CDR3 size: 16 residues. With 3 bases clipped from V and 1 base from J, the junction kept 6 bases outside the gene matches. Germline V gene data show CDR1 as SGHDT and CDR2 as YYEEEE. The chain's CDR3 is CASSSGTGASNQPQHF. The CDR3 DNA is TGTGCCAGCAGCTCAGGGACAGGCGCGAGCAATCAGCCCCAGCATTTT.

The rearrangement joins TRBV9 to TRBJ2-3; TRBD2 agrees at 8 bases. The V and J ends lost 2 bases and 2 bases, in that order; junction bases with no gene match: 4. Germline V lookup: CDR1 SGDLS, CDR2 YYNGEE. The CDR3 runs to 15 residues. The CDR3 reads CASSVASGHTDTQYF. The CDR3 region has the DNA TGTGCCAGCAGCGTGGCTAGCGGGCACACAGATACGCAGTATTTT.

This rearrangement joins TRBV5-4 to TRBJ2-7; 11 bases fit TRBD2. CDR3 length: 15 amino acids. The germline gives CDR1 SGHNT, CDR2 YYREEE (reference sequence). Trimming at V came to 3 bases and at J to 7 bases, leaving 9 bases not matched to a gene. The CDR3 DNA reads TGTGCCAGCAGCTCCCCGACTAGCGGGGATGGGGAGCAGTACTTC. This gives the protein CASSSPTSGDGEQYF. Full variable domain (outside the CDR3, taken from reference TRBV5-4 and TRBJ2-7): ETGVTQSPTHLIKTRGQQVTLRCSSQSGHNTVSWYQQALGQGPQFIFQYYREEENGRGNFPPRFSGLQFPNYSSELNVNALELDDSALYLCASSSPTSGDGEQYFGPGTRLTVT.

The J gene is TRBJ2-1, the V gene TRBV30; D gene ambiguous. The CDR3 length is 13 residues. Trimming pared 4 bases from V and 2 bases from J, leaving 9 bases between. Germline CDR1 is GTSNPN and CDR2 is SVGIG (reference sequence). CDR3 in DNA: TGTGCCTGGAAGCCTGGAGCCTACAATGAGCAGTTCTTC. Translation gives CAWKPGAYNEQFF.

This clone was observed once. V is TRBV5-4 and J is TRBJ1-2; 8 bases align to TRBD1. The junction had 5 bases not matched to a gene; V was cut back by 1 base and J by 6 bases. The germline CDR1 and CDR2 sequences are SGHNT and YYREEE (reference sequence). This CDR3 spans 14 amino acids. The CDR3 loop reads CASSLTLTGDGYTF. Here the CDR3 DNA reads TGTGCCAGCAGCTTGACCTTGACAGGGGATGGCTACACCTTC.

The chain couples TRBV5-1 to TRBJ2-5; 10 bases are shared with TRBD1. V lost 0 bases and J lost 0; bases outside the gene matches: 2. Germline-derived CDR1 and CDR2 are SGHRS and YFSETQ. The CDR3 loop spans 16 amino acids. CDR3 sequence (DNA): TGCGCCAGCAGCTTGGAGGGACAGGGGTACCAAGAGACCCAGTACTTC. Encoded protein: CASSLEGQGYQETQYF.

CDR3 residues: CASSQDQADSGNTIYF. The CDR3 DNA is TGTGCCAGCAGCCAAGATCAGGCAGACTCTGGAAACACCATATATTTT. The V call is TRBV4-2, the J call TRBJ1-3; D is unclear. Germline V gives CDR1 LGHNA, CDR2 YNFKEQ. The CDR3 sequence is 16 residues long. V lost 0 bases, J lost 0 bases, and 9 bases lay in between.

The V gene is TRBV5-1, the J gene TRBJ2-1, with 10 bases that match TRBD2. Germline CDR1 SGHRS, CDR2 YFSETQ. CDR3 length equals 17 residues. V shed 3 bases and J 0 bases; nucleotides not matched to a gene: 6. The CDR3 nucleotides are TGCGCCAGCAGCTCCGTAGCGGGGGGACTCTCCTACAATGAGCAGTTCTTC. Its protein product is CASSSVAGGLSYNEQFF.

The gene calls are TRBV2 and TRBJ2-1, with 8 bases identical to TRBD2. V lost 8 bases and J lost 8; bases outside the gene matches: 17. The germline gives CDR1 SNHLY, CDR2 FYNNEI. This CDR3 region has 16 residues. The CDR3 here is CASSRETAGGGDEQFF. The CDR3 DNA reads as TGTGCCAGCTCCCGCGAGACTGCGGGGGGCGGGGATGAGCAGTTCTTC. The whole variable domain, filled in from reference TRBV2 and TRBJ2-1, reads EPEVTQTPSHQVTQMGQEVILRCVPISNHLYFYWYRQILGQKVEFLVSFYNNEISEKSEIFDDQFSVERPDGSNFTLKIRSTKLEDSAMYFCASSRETAGGGDEQFFGPGTRLTVL.

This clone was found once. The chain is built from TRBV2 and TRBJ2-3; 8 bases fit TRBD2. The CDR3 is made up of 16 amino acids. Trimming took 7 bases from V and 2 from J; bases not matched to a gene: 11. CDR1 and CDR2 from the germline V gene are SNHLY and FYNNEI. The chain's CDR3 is CASTPAGGPPTDTQYF. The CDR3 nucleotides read TGTGCCAGCACGCCCGCGGGGGGCCCCCCCACAGATACGCAGTATTTT.

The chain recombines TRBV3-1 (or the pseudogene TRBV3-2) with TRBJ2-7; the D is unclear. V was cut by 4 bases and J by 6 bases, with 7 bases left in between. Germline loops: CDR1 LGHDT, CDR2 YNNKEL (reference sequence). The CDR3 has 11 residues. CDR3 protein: CASSRSSEQYF. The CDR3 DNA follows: TGTGCCAGCAGCCGGTCCAGCGAGCAGTACTTC.

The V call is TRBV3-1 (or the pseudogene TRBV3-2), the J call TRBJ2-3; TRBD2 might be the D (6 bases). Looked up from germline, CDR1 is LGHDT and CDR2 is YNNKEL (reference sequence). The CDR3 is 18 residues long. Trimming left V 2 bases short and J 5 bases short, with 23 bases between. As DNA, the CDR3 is TGTGCCAGCAGCCAACCCAAGGAGGGTCCAGAATCGGGAGATACGCAGTATTTT. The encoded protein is CASSQPKEGPESGDTQYF.

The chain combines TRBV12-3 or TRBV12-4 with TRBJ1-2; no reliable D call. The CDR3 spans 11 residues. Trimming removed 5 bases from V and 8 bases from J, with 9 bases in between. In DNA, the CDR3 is TGTGCCAGCAGTGTCGGACTGGGCTACACCTTC. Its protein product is CASSVGLGYTF.

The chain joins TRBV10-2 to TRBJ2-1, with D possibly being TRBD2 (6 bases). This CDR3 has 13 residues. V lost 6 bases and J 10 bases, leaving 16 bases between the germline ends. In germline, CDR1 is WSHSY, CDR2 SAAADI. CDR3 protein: CASSAGTYGEQFF. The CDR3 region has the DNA TGCGCCAGCAGCGCGGGGACTTACGGGGAGCAGTTCTTC.

CDR3 amino acids: CASRGTGSNQPQHF. DNA for the CDR3: TGTGCCAGCAGGGGGACAGGGAGCAATCAGCCCCAGCATTTT. V gene TRBV6-5 combines with J gene TRBJ1-5, with 9 bases fitting TRBD1. Germline V lookup: CDR1 MNHEY, CDR2 SVGAGI. The CDR3 has 14 residues. Germline trimming cut 6 bases from V and 1 base from J; bases unmatched to any gene: 1.

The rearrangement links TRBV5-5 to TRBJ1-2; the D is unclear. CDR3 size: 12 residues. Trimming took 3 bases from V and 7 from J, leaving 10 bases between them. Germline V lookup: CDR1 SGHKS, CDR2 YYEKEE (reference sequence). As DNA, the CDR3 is TGTGCCAGCAGCTGGGAGGTCGGTGGCTACACCTTC. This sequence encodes CASSWEVGGYTF.

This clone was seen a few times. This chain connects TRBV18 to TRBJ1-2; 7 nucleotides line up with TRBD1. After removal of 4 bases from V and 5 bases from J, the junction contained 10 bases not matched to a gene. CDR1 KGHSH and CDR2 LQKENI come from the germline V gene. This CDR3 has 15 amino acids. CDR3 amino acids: CASSRVRGTVYGYTF. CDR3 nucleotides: TGTGCCAGCTCACGGGTCCGGGGGACAGTATATGGCTACACCTTC. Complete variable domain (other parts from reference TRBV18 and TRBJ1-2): NAGVMQNPRHLVRRRGQEARLRCSPMKGHSHVYWYRQLPEEGLKFMVYLQKENIIDESGMPKERFSAEFPKEGPSILRIQQVVRGDSAAYFCASSRVRGTVYGYTFGSGTRLTVV.

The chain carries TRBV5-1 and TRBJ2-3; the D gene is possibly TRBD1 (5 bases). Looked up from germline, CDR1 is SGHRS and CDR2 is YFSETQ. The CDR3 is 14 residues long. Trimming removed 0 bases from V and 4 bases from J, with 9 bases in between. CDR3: CASSLEGVADTQYF. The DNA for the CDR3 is TGCGCCAGCAGCTTGGAAGGGGTGGCAGATACGCAGTATTTT.

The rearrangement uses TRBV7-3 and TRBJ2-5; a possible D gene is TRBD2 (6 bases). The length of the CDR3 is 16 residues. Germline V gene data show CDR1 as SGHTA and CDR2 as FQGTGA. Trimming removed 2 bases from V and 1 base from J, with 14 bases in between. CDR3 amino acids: CASSLGGARGQETQYF. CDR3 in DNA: TGTGCCAGCAGCTTAGGCGGGGCTAGGGGCCAAGAGACCCAGTACTTC. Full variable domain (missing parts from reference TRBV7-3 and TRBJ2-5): GAGVSQTPSNKVTEKGKYVELRCDPISGHTALYWYRQSLGQGPEFLIYFQGTGAADDSGLPNDRFFAVRPEGSVSTLKIQRTERGDSAVYLCASSLGGARGQETQYFGPGTRLLVL.

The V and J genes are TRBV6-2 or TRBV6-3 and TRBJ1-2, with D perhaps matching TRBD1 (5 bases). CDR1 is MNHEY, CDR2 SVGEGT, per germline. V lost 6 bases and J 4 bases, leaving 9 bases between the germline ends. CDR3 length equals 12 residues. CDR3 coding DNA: TGTGCCAGCAGCCGACAGCTCTATGGCTACACCTTC. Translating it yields CASSRQLYGYTF.

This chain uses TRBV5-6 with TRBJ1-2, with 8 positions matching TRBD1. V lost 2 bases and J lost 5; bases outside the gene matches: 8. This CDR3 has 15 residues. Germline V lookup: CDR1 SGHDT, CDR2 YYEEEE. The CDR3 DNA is TGTGCCAGCAGCTTTGTTGACAGGGGAGGATATGGCTACACCTTC. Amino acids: CASSFVDRGGYGYTF.

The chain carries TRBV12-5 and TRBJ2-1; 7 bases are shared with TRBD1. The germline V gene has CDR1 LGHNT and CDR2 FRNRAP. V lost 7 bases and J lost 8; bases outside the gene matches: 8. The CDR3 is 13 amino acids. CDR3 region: CASALTGADEQFF. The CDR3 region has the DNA TGTGCTAGTGCTTTAACAGGGGCAGATGAGCAGTTCTTC.

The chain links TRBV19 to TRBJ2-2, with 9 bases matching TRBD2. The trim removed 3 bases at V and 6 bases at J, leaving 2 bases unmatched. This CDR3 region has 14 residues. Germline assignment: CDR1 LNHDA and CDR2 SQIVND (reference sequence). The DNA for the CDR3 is TGTGCCAGTAGTATCAGCGGGGGGTCCGGGGAGCTGTTTTTT. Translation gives CASSISGGSGELFF.

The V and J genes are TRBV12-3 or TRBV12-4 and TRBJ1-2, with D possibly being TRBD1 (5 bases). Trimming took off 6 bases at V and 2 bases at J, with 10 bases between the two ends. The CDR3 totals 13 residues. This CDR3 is CASSRRENYGYTF. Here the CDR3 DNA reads TGTGCCAGCAGCCGCAGGGAAAACTATGGCTACACCTTC.

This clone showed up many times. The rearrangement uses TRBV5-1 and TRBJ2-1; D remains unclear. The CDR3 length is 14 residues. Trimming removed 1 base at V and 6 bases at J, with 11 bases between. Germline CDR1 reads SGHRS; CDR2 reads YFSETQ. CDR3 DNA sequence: TGCGCCAGCAGCTTGTCCGCGGCATTCAATGAGCAGTTCTTC. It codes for CASSLSAAFNEQFF.

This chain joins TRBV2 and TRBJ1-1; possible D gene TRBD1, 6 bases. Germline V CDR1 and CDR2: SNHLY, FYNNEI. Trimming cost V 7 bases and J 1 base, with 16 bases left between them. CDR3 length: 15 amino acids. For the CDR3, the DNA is TGTGCCAGCACCCGAATGGGACAAACGAACACTGAAGCTTTCTTT. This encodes CASTRMGQTNTEAFF.

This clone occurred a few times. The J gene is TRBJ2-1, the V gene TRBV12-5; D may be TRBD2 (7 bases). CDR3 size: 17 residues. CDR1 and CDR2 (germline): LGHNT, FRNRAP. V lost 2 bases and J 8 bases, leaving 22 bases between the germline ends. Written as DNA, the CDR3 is TGTGCTAGTGGTTTGACTCGCCGCGGGGGCCTTTGGGATGAGCAGTTCTTC. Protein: CASGLTRRGGLWDEQFF.